This entry describes one TCR beta chain. Sequencing was performed with immunoSEQ multiplex PCR; in TCRdb, only in-frame clones are kept and a portion is missing. Counted here are 100,000 or so clones, roughly 80% occurring once; the ten biggest clones make up approximately 15%. V lost 2 bases and J 8 bases, leaving 18 bases between the germline ends. CDR3 length equals 15 residues. Per germline, CDR1 SGHTA and CDR2 FQGNSA. The data are from a study of blood T cell repertoires in COVID-19. This sequence originates from a woman aged 80 or older with acute or convalescent COVID-19. Material: peripheral blood. This chain links TRBV7-2 with TRBJ1-2; D ambiguous. CDR3: CASSLRYRGNGGYTF. CDR3 nucleotides: TGTGCCAGCAGCTTACGGTATCGGGGTAATGGCGGCTACACCTTC.